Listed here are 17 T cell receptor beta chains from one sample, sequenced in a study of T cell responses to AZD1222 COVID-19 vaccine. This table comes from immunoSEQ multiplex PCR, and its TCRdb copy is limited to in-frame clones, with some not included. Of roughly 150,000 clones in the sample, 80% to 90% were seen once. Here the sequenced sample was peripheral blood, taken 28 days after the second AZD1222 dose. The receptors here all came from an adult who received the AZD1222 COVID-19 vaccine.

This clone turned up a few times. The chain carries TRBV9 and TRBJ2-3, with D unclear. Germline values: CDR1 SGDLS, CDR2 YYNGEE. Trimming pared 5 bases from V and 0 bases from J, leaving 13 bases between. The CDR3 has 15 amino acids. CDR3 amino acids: CASSDGFASTDTQYF. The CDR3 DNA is TGTGCCAGCAGTGATGGGTTCGCTAGCACAGATACGCAGTATTTT.

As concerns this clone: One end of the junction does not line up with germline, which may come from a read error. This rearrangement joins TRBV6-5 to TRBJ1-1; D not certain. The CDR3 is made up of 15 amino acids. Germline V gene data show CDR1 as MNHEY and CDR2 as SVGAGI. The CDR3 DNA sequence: TGTGCCGGCAGCGGATCGCAGGATTGGGACACTGAAGCTTTCTTT. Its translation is CAGSGSQDWDTEAFF.

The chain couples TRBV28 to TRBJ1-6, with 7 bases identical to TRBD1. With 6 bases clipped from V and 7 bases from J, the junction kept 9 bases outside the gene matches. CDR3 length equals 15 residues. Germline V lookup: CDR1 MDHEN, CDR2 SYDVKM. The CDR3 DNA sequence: TGTGCCAGCAGAAACCCGGGACAGTACAATTCACCCCTCCACTTT. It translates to CASRNPGQYNSPLHF.

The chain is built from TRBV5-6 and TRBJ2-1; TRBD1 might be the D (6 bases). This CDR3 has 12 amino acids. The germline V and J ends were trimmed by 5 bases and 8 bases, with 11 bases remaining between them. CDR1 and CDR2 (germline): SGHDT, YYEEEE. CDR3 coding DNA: TGTGCCAGCAGTAAACAGGGCTATGAGCAGTTCTTC. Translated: CASSKQGYEQFF.

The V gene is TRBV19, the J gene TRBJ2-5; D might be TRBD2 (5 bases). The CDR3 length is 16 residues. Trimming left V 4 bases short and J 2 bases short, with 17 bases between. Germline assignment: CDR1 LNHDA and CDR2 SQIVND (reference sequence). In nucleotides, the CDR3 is TGTGCCAGTAGTACCCTCACGGGGTCGCCACAAGAGACCCAGTACTTC. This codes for CASSTLTGSPQETQYF.

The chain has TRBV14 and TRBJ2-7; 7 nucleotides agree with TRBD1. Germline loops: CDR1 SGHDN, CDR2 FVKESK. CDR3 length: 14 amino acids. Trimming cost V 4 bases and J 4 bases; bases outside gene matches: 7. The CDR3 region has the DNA TGTGCCAGCAGCCGCTCCGGGACAGCTTACGAGCAGTACTTC. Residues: CASSRSGTAYEQYF.

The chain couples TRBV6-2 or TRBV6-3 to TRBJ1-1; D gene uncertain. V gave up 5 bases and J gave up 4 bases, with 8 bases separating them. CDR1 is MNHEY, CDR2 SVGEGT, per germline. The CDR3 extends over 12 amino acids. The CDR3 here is CASSNSVTEAFF. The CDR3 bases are TGTGCCAGCAGTAACAGCGTCACTGAAGCTTTCTTT.

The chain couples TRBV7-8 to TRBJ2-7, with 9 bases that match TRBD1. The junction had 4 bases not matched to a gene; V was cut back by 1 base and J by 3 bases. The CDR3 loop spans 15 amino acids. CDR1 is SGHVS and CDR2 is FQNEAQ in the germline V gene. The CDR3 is CASSLDGDRVYEQYF. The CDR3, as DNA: TGTGCCAGCAGCTTAGACGGGGACAGGGTCTACGAGCAGTACTTC.

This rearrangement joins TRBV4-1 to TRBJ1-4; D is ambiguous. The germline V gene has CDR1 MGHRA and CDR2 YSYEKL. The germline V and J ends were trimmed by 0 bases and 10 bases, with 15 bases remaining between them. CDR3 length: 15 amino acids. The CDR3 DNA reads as TGCGCCAGCAGCCAAGAAGGACCCGCCGGGGTAAAACTGTTTTTT. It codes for CASSQEGPAGVKLFF.

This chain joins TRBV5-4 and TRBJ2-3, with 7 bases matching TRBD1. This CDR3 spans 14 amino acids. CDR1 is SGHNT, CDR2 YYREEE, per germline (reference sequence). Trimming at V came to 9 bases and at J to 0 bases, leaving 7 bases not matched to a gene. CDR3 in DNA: TGTGCCACGCAAAGGGGACAGAGCACAGATACGCAGTATTTT. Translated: CATQRGQSTDTQYF.

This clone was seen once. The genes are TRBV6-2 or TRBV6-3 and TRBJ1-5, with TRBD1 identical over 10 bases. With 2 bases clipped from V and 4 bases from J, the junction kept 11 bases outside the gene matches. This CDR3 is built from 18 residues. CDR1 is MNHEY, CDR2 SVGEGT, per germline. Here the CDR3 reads CASSYIWAGQGTNQPQHF. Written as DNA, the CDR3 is TGTGCCAGCAGTTACATATGGGCGGGACAGGGGACGAATCAGCCCCAGCATTTT.

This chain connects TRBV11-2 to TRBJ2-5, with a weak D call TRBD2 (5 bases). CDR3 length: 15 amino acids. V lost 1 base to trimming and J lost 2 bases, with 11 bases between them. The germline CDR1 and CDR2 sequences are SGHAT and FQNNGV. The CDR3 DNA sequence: TGTGCCAGCAGCTTAGGGGCGGGCGGGCAAGAGACCCAGTACTTC. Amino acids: CASSLGAGGQETQYF.

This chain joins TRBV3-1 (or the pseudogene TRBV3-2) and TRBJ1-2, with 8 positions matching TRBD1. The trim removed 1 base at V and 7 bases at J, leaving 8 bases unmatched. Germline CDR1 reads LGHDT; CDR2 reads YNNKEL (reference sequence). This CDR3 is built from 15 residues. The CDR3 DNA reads TGTGCCAGCAGCCAAGCCCGGACAGGGTCCTCTGGCTACACCTTC. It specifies CASSQARTGSSGYTF.

As DNA, the CDR3 is TGTGCCAGCAGGCGGGACTTGAACACTGAAGCTTTCTTT. Translating it yields CASRRDLNTEAFF. V usage is TRBV5-6 and J usage is TRBJ1-1; D perhaps matches TRBD1 (5 bases). The CDR3 sequence is 13 residues long. Germline CDR1 and CDR2: SGHDT and YYEEEE. V lost 5 bases, J lost 0 bases, and 8 bases lay in between.

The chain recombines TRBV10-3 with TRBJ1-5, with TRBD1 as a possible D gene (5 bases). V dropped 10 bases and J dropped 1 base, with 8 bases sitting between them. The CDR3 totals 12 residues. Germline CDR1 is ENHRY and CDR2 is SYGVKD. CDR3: CATRDSNQPQHF. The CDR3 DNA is TGTGCCACCAGGGACAGCAATCAGCCCCAGCATTTT.

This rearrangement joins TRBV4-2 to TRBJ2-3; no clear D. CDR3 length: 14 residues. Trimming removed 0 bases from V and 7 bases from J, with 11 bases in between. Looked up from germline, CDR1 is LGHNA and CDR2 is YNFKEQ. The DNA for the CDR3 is TGTGCCAGCAGCCAAGATTCGCGGCATAATACGCAGTATTTT. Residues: CASSQDSRHNTQYF.

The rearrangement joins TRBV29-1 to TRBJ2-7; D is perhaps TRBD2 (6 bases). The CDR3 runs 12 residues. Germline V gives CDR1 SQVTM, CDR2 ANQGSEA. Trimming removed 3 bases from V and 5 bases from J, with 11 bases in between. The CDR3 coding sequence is TGCAGCGTTGATAGCGGAGGGGACGAGCAGTACTTC. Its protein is CSVDSGGDEQYF.